This entry lists 2 T cell receptor beta chains sequenced from one sample in a study of human T cells and chemical hapten exposure. Time point specified: patch test 2, 6 weeks after DPC sensitization. Treatment noted: therapeutic diphenylcyclopropenone sensitization with weekly scalp DPC. TCRdb reanalysed the RACE reads using MiXCR and keeps one entry per CDR3 protein. The data hold some 150,000 distinct CDR3 sequences, with 10% to 15% observed a single time. The source material was whole blood, sampled in connection with sensitization to the hapten diphenylcyclopropenone (DPC). Receptors were obtained from a woman aged 50 to 60 with alopecia areata. Some clones in this sample may be carry-over from other donors' samples.

In its sample, this clonotype was seen many times. The rearrangement links TRBV5-1 to TRBJ1-1; perhaps TRBD1 as D (5 bases). V lost 4 bases and J 0 bases, leaving 16 bases between the germline ends. Per germline, CDR1 SGHRS and CDR2 YFSETQ. The CDR3 sequence is 16 residues long. The CDR3 DNA reads as TGCGCCAGCAGCCCCGGCGGGGGGAGGGTGAACACTGAAGCTTTCTTT. Translating it yields CASSPGGGRVNTEAFF.

This clonotype occurred a few times. V and J are TRBV6-1 and TRBJ2-1; 9 bases agree with TRBD2. The CDR3 totals 14 residues. Germline CDR1 MNHNS, CDR2 SASEGT. J was trimmed by 6 bases and V by 4 bases; bases with no gene match: 4. For the CDR3, the DNA is TGTGCCAGCAGTGGACTAGCGGTCTTCAATGAGCAGTTCTTC. Encoded protein: CASSGLAVFNEQFF.